These 6 T cell receptor beta chains came from one sample sequenced in a study of T cells in localized non-small cell lung cancer. The table came from immunoSEQ multiplex PCR; TCRdb's copy has only in-frame clones and leaves some out. The sample consists of approximately 2,800 clones, over 25% of them appearing once. The sequences come from normal lung tissue next to the tumor, collected before any cancer treatment. The receptors were gathered from a male donor aged 60 or over with stage II lung adenocarcinoma.

This clone is medium-sized within its sample. V gene TRBV11-3 combines with J gene TRBJ1-4; the D gene is possibly TRBD1 (6 bases). Germline-derived CDR1 and CDR2 are SGHNT and YENEEA. V was shortened by 4 bases and J by 7 bases, with 13 bases between the two germline ends. The CDR3 extends over 14 amino acids. CDR3: CASSSTGIFEKLFF. DNA for the CDR3: TGTGCCAGCAGCTCTACAGGGATTTTTGAAAAACTGTTTTTT.

In DNA, the CDR3 is TGTGCCTGGAGTAGAACCGGGACAGGGGGGCTCACAGATACGCAGTATTTT. Translated, it gives CAWSRTGTGGLTDTQYF. This sequence joins TRBV30 and TRBJ2-3; 11 bases match TRBD1. V was clipped by 2 bases and J by 2 bases; unmatched bases: 9. CDR1 GTSNPN and CDR2 SVGIG come from the germline V gene (reference sequence). There are 17 residues in the CDR3.

This clone has more than one count but fewer than ten. This sequence joins TRBV6-8 and TRBJ1-2; weak D call: TRBD1 (5 bases). The CDR3 runs 16 residues. The germline gives CDR1 MNHGY, CDR2 SAAAGT. V lost 0 bases, J lost 9 bases, and 20 bases lay in between. The CDR3 nucleotides are TGTGCCAGCAGTTACTCACCGGGACCAACTGAGTTGAGCTACACCTTC. Protein: CASSYSPGPTELSYTF.

J is TRBJ2-1 and V is TRBV9; the match to TRBD2 covers 12 bases. The V and J ends lost 4 bases and 7 bases, in that order; junction bases with no gene match: 6. This CDR3 has 15 residues. Germline V CDR1 and CDR2: SGDLS, YYNGEE. CDR3 residues: CASSIRLAGANEQFF. The CDR3 DNA reads TGTGCCAGCAGCATACGACTAGCGGGAGCGAATGAGCAGTTCTTC.

The chain recombines TRBV19 with TRBJ1-5; TRBD1 matches at 7 bases. The CDR3 contains 16 residues. V gave up 5 bases and J gave up 4 bases; unmatched junction bases: 11. From germline, CDR1 is LNHDA and CDR2 SQIVND (reference sequence). CDR3 region: CASSVPVGQVNQPQHF. CDR3 in DNA: TGTGCCAGTAGTGTCCCCGTTGGACAGGTGAATCAGCCCCAGCATTTT. The variable domain in full, completed from reference TRBV19 and TRBJ1-5, reads DGGITQSPKYLFRKEGQNVTLSCEQNLNHDAMYWYRQDPGQGLRLIYYSQIVNDFQKGDIAEGYSVSREKKESFPLTVTSAQKNPTAFYLCASSVPVGQVNQPQHFGDGTRLSIL.

The J gene is TRBJ2-7, the V gene TRBV19, with a possible D match to TRBD1 (7 bases). V was clipped by 7 bases and J by 2 bases, with 15 bases between them. The length of the CDR3 is 14 residues. The germline V gene encodes CDR1 LNHDA and CDR2 SQIVND (reference sequence). CDR3 DNA: TGTGCCAGTAAACGACAGGGAGGAGCCTACGAGCAGTACTTC. This sequence encodes CASKRQGGAYEQYF.